These 3 T cell receptor beta chains were all obtained from the same sample, sequenced in a study of blood T cell repertoires in COVID-19. Assay: immunoSEQ multiplex PCR; the TCRdb copy retains only in-frame clones and omits some. Altogether over 85,000 clones are present, 84% being singletons, with the ten largest covering roughly 25%. Source material: peripheral blood. Source of these receptors: a man in his sixties with acute or convalescent COVID-19.

V and J are TRBV6-6 and TRBJ2-1; 10 bases agree with TRBD2. Germline values: CDR1 MNHNY, CDR2 SVGAGI (reference sequence). The CDR3 is made up of 14 amino acids. V lost 5 bases and J lost 6; bases outside the gene matches: 4. CDR3 bases: TGTGCCAGCAGTCTGGGACTAGCGTCCAATGAGCAGTTCTTC. Protein product: CASSLGLASNEQFF.

The table lists this clone with a few counts. The rearrangement joins TRBV7-2 to TRBJ1-3, with D unclear. V lost 1 base to trimming and J lost 0 bases, with 7 bases between them. Germline V gene sequence: CDR1 SGHTA, CDR2 FQGNSA. The CDR3 has 15 residues. The CDR3 DNA sequence: TGTGCCAGCAGCTTAGGCAGGAACTCTGGAAACACCATATATTTT. It translates to CASSLGRNSGNTIYF.

The chain recombines TRBV5-4 with TRBJ1-6; 10 bases align to TRBD1. The CDR3 consists of 15 residues. The V segment lost 3 bases and the J segment 7 bases; nucleotides outside the gene matches: 4. Germline CDR1 is SGHNT and CDR2 is YYREEE (reference sequence). The CDR3, as DNA: TGTGCCAGCAGCTCCCGACAGGGGGCAAATTCACCCCTCCACTTT. It yields the protein CASSSRQGANSPLHF.